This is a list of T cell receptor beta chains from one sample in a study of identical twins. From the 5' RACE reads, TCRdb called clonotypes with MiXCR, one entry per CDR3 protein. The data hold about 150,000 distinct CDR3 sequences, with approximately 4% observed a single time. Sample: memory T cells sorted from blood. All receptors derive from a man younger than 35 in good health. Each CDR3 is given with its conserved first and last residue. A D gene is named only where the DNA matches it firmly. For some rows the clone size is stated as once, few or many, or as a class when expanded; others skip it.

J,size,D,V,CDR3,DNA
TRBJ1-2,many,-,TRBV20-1,CSARDQNTF,TGCAGTGCTAGAGATCAAAACACCTTC
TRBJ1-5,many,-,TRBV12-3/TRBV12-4,CASSLGAPIWSQHF,TGTGCCAGCAGCCTGGGAGCTCCCATATGGTCCCAGCATTTT
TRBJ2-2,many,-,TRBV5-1,CASSLGGKTGELFF,TGCGCCAGCAGCCTAGGCGGGAAAACCGGGGAGCTGTTTTTT
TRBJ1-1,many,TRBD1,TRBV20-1,CSARDGRGRLVNTEAFF,TGCAGTGCTAGAGATGGTAGGGGGCGGTTGGTGAACACTGAAGCTTTCTTT
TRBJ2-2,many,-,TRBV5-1,CASSVGPSTGELFF,TGCGCCAGCAGCGTGGGGCCGAGCACCGGGGAGCTGTTTTTT
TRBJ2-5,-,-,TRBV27,CASSLGARETQYF,TGTGCCAGCAGTCTCGGGGCCCGGGAGACCCAGTACTTC
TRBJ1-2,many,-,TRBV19,CASSIPGTGYGYTF,TGTGCCAGTAGTATCCCAGGGACCGGCTATGGCTACACCTTC
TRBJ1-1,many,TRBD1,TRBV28,CASSSRTGSFTEAFF,TGTGCCAGCAGTTCCCGGACAGGGTCTTTCACTGAAGCTTTCTTT
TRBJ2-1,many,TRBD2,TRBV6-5,CASSYTSGIYNEQFF,TGTGCCAGCAGTTACACTAGCGGGATCTACAATGAGCAGTTCTTC
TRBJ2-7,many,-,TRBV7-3,CASSPTPAYEQYF,TGTGCCAGCAGCCCTACACCAGCCTACGAGCAGTACTTC
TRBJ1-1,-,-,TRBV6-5,CASMARNTEAFF,TGTGCCAGCATGGCAAGGAACACTGAAGCTTTCTTT
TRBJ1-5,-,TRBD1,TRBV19,CASRLRQGTYSNQPQHF,TGTGCCAGTAGATTACGACAGGGCACCTATAGCAATCAGCCCCAGCATTTT
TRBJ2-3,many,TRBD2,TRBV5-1,CASSSRTSGDTQYF,TGCGCCAGCAGCTCCAGGACTAGCGGAGATACGCAGTATTTT
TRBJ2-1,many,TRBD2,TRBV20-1,CSARGLAGGPYNEQFF,TGCAGTGCTAGGGGACTAGCGGGAGGGCCCTACAATGAGCAGTTCTTC
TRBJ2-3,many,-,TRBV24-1,CATSDSSTTLDTQYF,TGTGCCACCAGTGATAGCTCGACGACCCTAGATACGCAGTATTTT
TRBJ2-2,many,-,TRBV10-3,CAISQGGGTGELFF,TGTGCCATCAGCCAGGGTGGGGGCACCGGGGAGCTGTTTTTT
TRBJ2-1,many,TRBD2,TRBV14,CASSLGTSGSYNEQFF,TGTGCCAGCAGCCTGGGGACTAGCGGCTCCTACAATGAGCAGTTCTTC
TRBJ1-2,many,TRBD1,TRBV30,CAWGQGVGANYGYTF,TGTGCCTGGGGACAGGGGGTCGGAGCTAACTATGGCTACACCTTC
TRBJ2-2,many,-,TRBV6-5,CASVSSGELFF,TGTGCCAGCGTATCCTCCGGGGAGCTGTTTTTT
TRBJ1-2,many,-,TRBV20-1,CSASGDYGYTF,TGCAGTGCTAGTGGTGACTATGGCTACACCTTC
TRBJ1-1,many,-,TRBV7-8,CASSRGVNTEAFF,TGTGCCAGCAGCCGGGGAGTGAACACTGAAGCTTTCTTT
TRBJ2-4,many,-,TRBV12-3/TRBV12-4,CASSLRGSGEAKNIQYF,TGTGCCAGCAGTTTACGTGGGTCCGGGGAAGCCAAAAACATTCAGTACTTC
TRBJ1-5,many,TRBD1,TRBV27,CASSTGVDQPQHF,TGTGCCAGCAGTACAGGGGTAGATCAGCCCCAGCATTTT
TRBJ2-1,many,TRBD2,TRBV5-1,CASSLEGLTSGRAGEQFF,TGCGCCAGCAGCTTGGAGGGCCTGACTAGCGGGAGGGCAGGTGAGCAGTTCTTC
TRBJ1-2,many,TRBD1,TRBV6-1,CASTVTGGNYGYTF,TGTGCCAGTACTGTAACAGGGGGCAACTATGGCTACACCTTC
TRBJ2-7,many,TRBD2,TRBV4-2,CASSLSGRADEQYF,TGTGCCAGCAGCCTAAGCGGGAGGGCCGACGAGCAGTACTTC
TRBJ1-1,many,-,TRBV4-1,CASSPPGPTIAFF,TGCGCCAGCAGCCCACCGGGACCGACTATAGCTTTCTTT
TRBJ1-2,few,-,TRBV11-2,CASNERQSYGYTF,TGTGCCAGCAACGAAAGACAGAGCTATGGCTACACCTTC
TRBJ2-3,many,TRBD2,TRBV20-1,CSADGASGSTDTQYF,TGCAGTGCCGACGGGGCTAGCGGGAGCACAGATACGCAGTATTTT
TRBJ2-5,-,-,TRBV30,CACNQGTFKETQYF,TGTGCCTGCAACCAAGGGACTTTTAAAGAGACCCAGTACTTC
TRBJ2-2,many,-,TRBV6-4,CASSDSDVTSELFF,TGTGCCAGCAGTGACTCCGATGTGACATCGGAGCTGTTTTTT
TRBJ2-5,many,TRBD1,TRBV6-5,CASSSPRQGQETQYF,TGTGCCAGCAGTTCCCCCCGACAGGGGCAAGAGACCCAGTACTTC
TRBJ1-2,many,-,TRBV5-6,CASSLDDNANYGYTF,TGTGCCAGCAGCTTGGACGACAACGCGAACTATGGCTACACCTTC
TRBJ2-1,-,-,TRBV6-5,CASRAGDEQFF,TGTGCCAGCAGAGCGGGCGATGAGCAGTTCTTC
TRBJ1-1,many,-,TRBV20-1,CSANRETMNTEAFF,TGCAGTGCTAACAGGGAAACGATGAACACTGAAGCTTTCTTT
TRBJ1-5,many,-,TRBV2,CASSETVQPQHF,TGTGCCAGCAGTGAAACAGTCCAGCCCCAGCATTTT
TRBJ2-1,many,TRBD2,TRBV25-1,CASSDSLTSGGNEQFF,TGTGCCAGCAGTGACTCCCTGACTAGCGGAGGCAATGAGCAGTTCTTC
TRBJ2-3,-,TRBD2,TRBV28,CASGLAGVSDTQYF,TGTGCCAGCGGACTAGCGGGAGTATCGGATACGCAGTATTTT
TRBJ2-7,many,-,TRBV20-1,CSASRGASYEQYF,TGCAGTGCTAGTAGGGGGGCTTCCTACGAGCAGTACTTC
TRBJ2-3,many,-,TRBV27,CASSFRLAYTDTQYF,TGTGCCAGCAGTTTCAGGCTAGCGTACACAGATACGCAGTATTTT
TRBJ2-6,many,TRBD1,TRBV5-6,CASSLVLTGTGANVLTF,TGTGCCAGCAGCCTTGTGCTGACAGGGACTGGGGCCAACGTCCTGACTTTC
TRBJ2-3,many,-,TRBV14,CASSQKGGLTDTQYF,TGTGCCAGCAGCCAAAAAGGGGGTTTGACAGATACGCAGTATTTT
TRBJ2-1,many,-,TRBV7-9,CASSLGRREQFF,TGTGCCAGCAGCTTAGGTAGACGGGAGCAGTTCTTC
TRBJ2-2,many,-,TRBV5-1,CASSLAAGGHTGELFF,TGCGCCAGCAGCTTGGCTGCCGGGGGCCACACCGGGGAGCTGTTTTTT
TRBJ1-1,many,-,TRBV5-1,CASSLSARTNTEAFF,TGCGCCAGCAGCTTGTCCGCGAGAACGAACACTGAAGCTTTCTTT
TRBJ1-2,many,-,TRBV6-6,CASSWGGDYGYTF,TGTGCCAGCAGTTGGGGGGGAGACTATGGCTACACCTTC
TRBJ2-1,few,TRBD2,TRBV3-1,CASSLWGIAGYNEQFF,TGTGCCAGCAGCCTTTGGGGGATAGCGGGGTACAATGAGCAGTTCTTC
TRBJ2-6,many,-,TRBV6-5,CASSYLRGSGANVLTF,TGTGCCAGCAGTTACCTCAGGGGTAGTGGGGCCAACGTCCTGACTTTC
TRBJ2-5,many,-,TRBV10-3,CAISASSKETQYF,TGTGCCATCAGTGCGTCTAGCAAGGAGACCCAGTACTTC
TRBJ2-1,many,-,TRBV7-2,CASSLTVGAPNEQFF,TGTGCCAGCAGCTTAACTGTCGGCGCCCCAAATGAGCAGTTCTTC
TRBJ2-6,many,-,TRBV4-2,CASSQEGASGANVLTF,TGTGCCAGCAGCCAAGAAGGGGCATCTGGGGCCAACGTCCTGACTTTC
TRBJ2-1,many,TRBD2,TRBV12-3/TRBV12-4,CASSFPGLAGDPYNEQFF,TGTGCCAGCAGTTTTCCGGGACTAGCGGGAGATCCGTACAATGAGCAGTTCTTC
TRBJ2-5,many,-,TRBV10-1,CASSESADETQYF,TGCGCCAGCAGTGAGTCGGCAGATGAGACCCAGTACTTC
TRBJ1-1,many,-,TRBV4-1,CASSQVPGDTEAFF,TGCGCCAGCAGCCAAGTTCCAGGGGATACTGAAGCTTTCTTT
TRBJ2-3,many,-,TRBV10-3,CAISESEKRGTDTQYF,TGTGCCATCAGTGAGTCGGAAAAGCGGGGCACAGATACGCAGTATTTT
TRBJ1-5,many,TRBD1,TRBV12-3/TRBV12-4,CASSSQGNSNQPQHF,TGTGCCAGCAGTTCACAGGGGAATAGCAATCAGCCCCAGCATTTT
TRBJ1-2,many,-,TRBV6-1,CASSTGSYTF,TGTGCCAGCAGTACAGGGAGCTACACCTTC
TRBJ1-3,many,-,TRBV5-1,CASSLVGTQFYSGNTIYF,TGCGCCAGCAGCTTGGTGGGGACACAATTTTACTCTGGAAACACCATATATTTT